These T cell receptor beta chains were read from a single sample in a study of cytomegalovirus exposure and HLA in healthy donors. The repertoire was sequenced with immunoSEQ multiplex PCR; TCRdb's copy has only in-frame clones and lacks some. This table lists about 72,000 clones. The sample consisted of PBMCs. The receptors were gathered from a man aged 50 to 59 in good health and CMV-seropositive. Both conserved end residues are part of each CDR3. The order of the fields is V gene, D gene, J gene, CDR3 protein, CDR3 DNA. The D gene is left open where the match is weak.

TRBV15	-	TRBJ2-5	CATSRVPREETQYF	TGTGCCACCAGCAGAGTGCCCAGGGAAGAGACCCAGTACTTC
TRBV5-6	-	TRBJ2-5	CASSLGSRGHRETQYF	TGTGCCAGCAGCTTGGGGAGCAGGGGCCATAGGGAGACCCAGTACTTC
TRBV7-2	TRBD1	TRBJ2-1	CASSDRDRTYNEQFF	TGTGCCAGCAGTGACCGGGACAGAACTTACAATGAGCAGTTCTTC
TRBV4-3	TRBD1	TRBJ2-3	CASSQELGQGADTQYF	TGCGCCAGCAGCCAAGAGCTCGGTCAGGGGGCAGATACGCAGTATTTT
TRBV11-2	-	TRBJ2-2	CASRRDSYTGELFF	TGTGCCAGCAGGCGGGACAGCTACACCGGGGAGCTGTTTTTT
TRBV28	TRBD1	TRBJ1-2	CASSSGQGTEGYTF	TGTGCCAGCAGTTCGGGACAGGGGACTGAGGGCTACACCTTC
TRBV2	-	TRBJ1-1	CASRDLGGTEAFF	TGTGCCAGCAGAGACTTAGGAGGCACTGAAGCTTTCTTT
TRBV2	-	TRBJ2-7	CASSEGGSYEQYF	TGTGCCAGCAGCGAGGGAGGCTCCTACGAGCAGTACTTC
TRBV6-6	-	TRBJ1-5	CASSYADFEPQHF	TGTGCCAGCAGTTACGCGGATTTCGAGCCCCAGCATTTT
TRBV7-2	TRBD1	TRBJ2-3	CASSLAGTGFSTDTQYF	TGTGCCAGCAGTTTAGCCGGGACAGGGTTCTCCACAGATACGCAGTATTTT
TRBV27	TRBD1	TRBJ2-3	CASSSWTGGALDTQYF	TGTGCCAGCAGTTCCTGGACAGGGGGCGCGTTAGATACGCAGTATTTT
TRBV6-1	TRBD2	TRBJ2-1	CASSEYAGGSSYNEQFF	TGTGCCAGCAGTGAATATGCGGGGGGAAGCTCCTACAATGAGCAGTTCTTC
TRBV5-1	-	TRBJ1-4	CASSLEGHDEKLFF	TGCGCCAGCAGCTTGGAGGGGCACGATGAAAAACTGTTTTTT
TRBV13	-	TRBJ2-2	CASSNDNRNTGELFF	TGTGCCAGCAGCAACGACAACCGGAACACCGGGGAGCTGTTTTTT
TRBV6-5	TRBD1	TRBJ1-2	CASSYSRTGPYGYTF	TGTGCCAGCAGTTACTCCCGGACAGGACCCTATGGCTACACCTTC
TRBV11-2	TRBD1	TRBJ1-6	CASSFGQGSSPLHF	TGTGCCAGCAGCTTCGGACAGGGTAGTTCACCCCTCCACTTT
TRBV5-6	-	TRBJ1-5	CASTRGSLGQPQHF	TGTGCCAGCACCCGAGGGAGCTTGGGTCAGCCCCAGCATTTT
TRBV9	TRBD2	TRBJ2-1	CASRSGTSGYNEQFF	TGTGCCAGCAGATCCGGGACTAGCGGCTACAATGAGCAGTTCTTC
TRBV19	TRBD2	TRBJ2-1	CASSPGAGSNEQFF	TGTGCCAGTAGCCCCGGAGCGGGGAGTAATGAGCAGTTCTTC
TRBV10-2	TRBD2	TRBJ2-2	CASSDVSGVRDTGELFF	TGCGCCAGCAGTGATGTTAGCGGGGTACGAGACACCGGGGAGCTGTTTTTT
TRBV28	-	TRBJ2-7	CASSLDRTYEQYF	TGTGCCAGCAGTTTAGACAGAACCTACGAGCAGTACTTC
TRBV5-3	-	TRBJ1-1	CARSPGRGEAFF	TGTGCCAGAAGCCCTGGGAGGGGTGAAGCTTTCTTT
TRBV29-1	-	TRBJ2-1	CSVGGGSYNEQFF	TGCAGCGTTGGCGGAGGCTCCTACAATGAGCAGTTCTTC
TRBV28	-	TRBJ1-5	CAADGGGNQPQHF	TGTGCCGCAGATGGGGGGGGCAATCAGCCCCAGCATTTT
TRBV7-6	-	TRBJ1-1	CASSPGQKNTEAFF	TGTGCCAGCAGCCCTGGACAGAAGAACACTGAAGCTTTCTTT
TRBV11-2	TRBD1	TRBJ1-2	CASSQGGSNYGYTF	TGTGCCAGCAGCCAGGGGGGCAGTAACTATGGCTACACCTTC
TRBV5-1	TRBD1	TRBJ2-1	CASSPTQGAGGEQFF	TGCGCCAGCAGCCCCACACAGGGGGCGGGTGGTGAGCAGTTCTTC
TRBV4-1	TRBD1	TRBJ1-2	CASSVQTGGRLGYTF	TGCGCCAGCAGCGTCCAGACAGGGGGCAGGTTAGGCTACACCTTC
TRBV15	TRBD1	TRBJ1-5	CATSREGTGSPQHF	TGTGCCACCAGCAGAGAGGGGACAGGGTCGCCCCAGCATTTT
TRBV28	-	TRBJ1-5	CASGTRSQPQHF	TGTGCCAGTGGTACGAGGAGTCAGCCCCAGCATTTT
TRBV15	TRBD2	TRBJ2-1	CATSRVTGGNEQFF	TGTGCCACCAGCAGAGTGACGGGAGGAAATGAGCAGTTCTTC
TRBV5-4	-	TRBJ1-1	CASSFSSRDTEAFF	TGTGCCAGCAGCTTTTCCAGCCGGGACACTGAAGCTTTCTTT
TRBV9	TRBD1	TRBJ1-2	CASSHGQGRYGYTF	TGTGCCAGCAGCCATGGACAGGGGAGGTACGGCTACACCTTC
TRBV7-2	TRBD1	TRBJ1-1	CASSLDRGRTEAFF	TGTGCCAGCAGCTTAGACAGGGGGAGGACTGAAGCTTTCTTT
TRBV6-5	TRBD1	TRBJ1-2	CASSYRTGVGYTF	TGTGCCAGCAGTTACAGGACAGGGGTAGGCTACACCTTC
TRBV4-2	-	TRBJ1-1	CASSQGDSKNTEAFF	TGTGCCAGCAGCCAGGGGGACTCTAAGAACACTGAAGCTTTCTTT
TRBV18	-	TRBJ1-3	CASSPSSTSLGWGNTIYF	TGTGCCAGCTCACCATCATCGACAAGCCTCGGTTGGGGAAACACCATATATTTT
TRBV27	-	TRBJ1-2	CASDSEVYGYTF	TGTGCCAGCGATTCAGAAGTCTATGGCTACACCTTC
TRBV29-1	TRBD1	TRBJ1-1	CSVSTGGITEAFF	TGCAGCGTCTCGACAGGGGGGATCACTGAAGCTTTCTTT
TRBV14	-	TRBJ1-2	CASSQEGWGGKTNYGYTF	TGTGCCAGCAGCCAAGAAGGTTGGGGGGGCAAGACTAACTATGGCTACACCTTC
TRBV27	TRBD1	TRBJ1-1	CASRTWDRGVNTEAFF	TGTGCCAGCAGAACCTGGGACAGGGGGGTAAACACTGAAGCTTTCTTT
TRBV4-1	-	TRBJ1-1	CASSQPPGTSNTEAFF	TGCGCCAGCAGCCAGCCCCCCGGGACATCAAACACTGAAGCTTTCTTT
TRBV9	-	TRBJ1-2	CASSVRIANYGYTF	TGTGCCAGCAGCGTCAGGATCGCTAACTATGGCTACACCTTC
TRBV7-3	TRBD1	TRBJ1-2	CASSTADGTAYGYTF	TGTGCCAGCAGCACTGCCGATGGGACAGCGTATGGCTACACCTTC
TRBV9	-	TRBJ1-6	CASSVGYAGQSPLHF	TGTGCCAGCAGCGTAGGGTACGCAGGTCAGTCACCCCTCCACTTT
TRBV5-1	TRBD1	TRBJ1-6	CASSSGQQPDLSSYNSPLHF	TGCGCCAGCAGCTCGGGACAGCAACCCGACCTAAGCTCCTATAATTCACCCCTCCACTTT
TRBV4-1	TRBD1	TRBJ1-5	CASSQSGGPQGGQPQHF	TGCGCCAGCAGCCAATCAGGGGGGCCCCAGGGGGGACAGCCCCAGCATTTT